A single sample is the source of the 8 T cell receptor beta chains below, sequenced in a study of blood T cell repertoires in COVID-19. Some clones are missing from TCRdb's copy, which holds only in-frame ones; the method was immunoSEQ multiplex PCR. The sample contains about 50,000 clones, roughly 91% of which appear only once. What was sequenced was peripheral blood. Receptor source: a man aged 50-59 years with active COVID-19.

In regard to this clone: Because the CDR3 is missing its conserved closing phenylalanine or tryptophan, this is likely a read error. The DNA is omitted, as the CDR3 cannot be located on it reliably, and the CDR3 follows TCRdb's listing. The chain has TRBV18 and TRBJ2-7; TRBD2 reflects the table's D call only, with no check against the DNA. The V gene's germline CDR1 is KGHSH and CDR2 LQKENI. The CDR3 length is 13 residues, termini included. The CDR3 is CASSPGLEGAMEI.

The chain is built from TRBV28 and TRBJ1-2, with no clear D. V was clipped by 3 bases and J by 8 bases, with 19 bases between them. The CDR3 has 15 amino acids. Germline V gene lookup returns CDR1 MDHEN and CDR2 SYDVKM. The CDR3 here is CASSFDGVLRGGYTF. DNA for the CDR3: TGTGCCAGCAGTTTTGACGGGGTACTTCGAGGGGGCTACACCTTC.

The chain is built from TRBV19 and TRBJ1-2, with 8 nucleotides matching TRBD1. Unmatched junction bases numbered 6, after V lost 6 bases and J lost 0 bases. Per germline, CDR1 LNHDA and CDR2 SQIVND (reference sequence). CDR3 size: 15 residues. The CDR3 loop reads CASRDPGQANYGYTF. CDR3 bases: TGTGCCAGTAGGGATCCGGGACAGGCTAACTATGGCTACACCTTC.

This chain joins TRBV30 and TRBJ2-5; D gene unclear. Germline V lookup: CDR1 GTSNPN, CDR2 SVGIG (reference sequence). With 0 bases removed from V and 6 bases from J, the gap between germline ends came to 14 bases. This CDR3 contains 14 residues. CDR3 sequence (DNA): TGTGCCTGGAGTGTATCCGGCCCAGGCAAGACCCAGTACTTC. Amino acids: CAWSVSGPGKTQYF.

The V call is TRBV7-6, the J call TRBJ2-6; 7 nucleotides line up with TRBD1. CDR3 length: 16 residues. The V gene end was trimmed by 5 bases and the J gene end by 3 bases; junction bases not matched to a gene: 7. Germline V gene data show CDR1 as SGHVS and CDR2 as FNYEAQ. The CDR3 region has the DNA TGTGCCAGCAGCCCCATTACAGGGGTTGGGGCCAACGTCCTGACTTTC. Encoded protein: CASSPITGVGANVLTF.

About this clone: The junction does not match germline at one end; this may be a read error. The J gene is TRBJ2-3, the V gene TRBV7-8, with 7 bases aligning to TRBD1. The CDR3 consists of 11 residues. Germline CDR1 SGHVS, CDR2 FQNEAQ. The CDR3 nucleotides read TGTGCCAGCAGCTTTTTTGGGACAGCCAATTTT. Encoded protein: CASSFFGTANF.

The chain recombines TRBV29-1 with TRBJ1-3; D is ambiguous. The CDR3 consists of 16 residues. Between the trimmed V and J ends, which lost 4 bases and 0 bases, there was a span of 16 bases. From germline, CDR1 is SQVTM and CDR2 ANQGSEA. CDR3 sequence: CSVVGRPEYSGNTIYF. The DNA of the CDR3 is TGCAGCGTTGTGGGCAGGCCGGAATACTCTGGAAACACCATATATTTT.

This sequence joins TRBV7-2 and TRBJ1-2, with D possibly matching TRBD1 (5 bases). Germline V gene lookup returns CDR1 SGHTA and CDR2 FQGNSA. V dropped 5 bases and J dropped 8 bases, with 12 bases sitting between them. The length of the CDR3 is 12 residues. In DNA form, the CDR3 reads TGTGCCAGCAGCCCCTGGGGGGTCGGCTACACCTTC. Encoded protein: CASSPWGVGYTF.